What follows describes a single T cell receptor (beta chain). This clonotype has a handful of counts. Its binding antigen is unknown. Base qualities were left out, and no much larger clone turns up one base away. All donors were healthy Caucasians. The twin cohort consisted of three pairs of female monozygotic twins, all aged roughly 18 to 30 years. Peripheral blood mononuclear cells were the source from which RNA for the TCR libraries was isolated. V trim: 2 bases; J trim: 7 bases; unmatched bases: 8. From cysteine to phenylalanine, the CDR3 is 17 amino acids long. Only CDR3 DNA remains: 51 bases, in frame from the first base. The germline V gene provides CDR1 ENHRY and CDR2 SYGVKD. This entry comes from a study of identical twins (dated by TCRdb to about 2016). About the investigation overall: TCR alpha and beta repertoires from monozygotic twins, unrelated adults of various ages and cord blood were deep-sequenced to test whether fetal clonotypes persist. Replicate twin experiments were performed at different times using different library preparation protocols to rule out contamination.

General findings and caveats noted by the study authors: Compared with coincidental sharing between unrelated individuals, out-of-frame TCR alpha sequences shared between twins had an excess of sequences with low generation probability. Abundant cord blood beta clonotypes carried fewer insertions; young adult naive repertoires showed a weaker similar trend, while memory repertoires showed none. Conclusions relied on cross-sectional statistical analysis, since the same donors could not be followed over many years. The excess sharing between twins in beta out-of-frame sequences was weaker because fewer shared sequences reduced the signal-to-noise ratio. In monozygotic twins, out-of-frame TCR alpha sharing was systematically underestimated by recombination models, although the models agreed with sharing between unrelated individuals. Zero-insertion analyses could be partly confounded by invariant T cells such as MAIT and iNKT, though diverse VJ usage argued against such confounding for most clonotypes.

Libraries were built with 5' RACE. Instrument on record: Illumina HiSeq 2000. A universal primer binding site was introduced by template switching, and a unique molecular identifier was present in the final cDNA, enabling accurate counting of TCR cDNA molecules. First-strand cDNA for TCR alpha and beta chains was synthesized from specific primers in the conserved constant-segment region. Each cDNA library was double barcoded, with a SMART-Mk sample barcode plus Illumina barcodes, to control for contamination. TruSeq adapter sequences along with Illumina sample barcodes were introduced in two successive PCR steps. The Illumina HiSeq platform was used with custom primers to sequence TCR alpha and beta cDNA libraries. The original methods were these. Unique molecular identifiers were extracted from raw reads with MiGEC, and CDR3 positions were determined with MiXCR. For each individual, recombination models were inferred using an EM algorithm with the repgenHMM and IGoR tools. Shared clonotypes were analyzed with the tcR package in R, and sharing was normalized by the product of cloneset sizes. To study raw recombination free of thymic and clonal selection effects, out-of-frame nonproductive sequences were analyzed. In TCRdb, the public reads were trimmed at Q25 with fastp and aligned with MiXCR, with productive beta chains retained. Under each unique CDR3 protein, matching rows form one entry showing the most common genes and DNA. The V and J calls were not made by the authors but by TCRdb's processing. The sample table contains approximately 630,000 distinct CDR3 sequences; only one count was recorded for 7.1% of them. 1.6% of the sample comes from the top ten.

The sample was also linked to a second study, of yellow fever vaccine responses in identical twins. That second publication adds: The T cell response to vaccination in identical twins was reported by the authors to appear partly convergent and partly personalized. In the study, vaccine-responding T cell clones were precisely tracked in identical twins.

Material for sequencing was PBMCs. The chain links TRBV10-3 with TRBJ2-1; 13 bases in the junction line up with TRBD2. The origin of this receptor is a woman aged 18-29 years in good health. The encoded CDR3 is CAISERGTSGVGNEQFF. The nucleotide sequence is given as TGTGCCATCAGTGAGAGGGGGACTAGCGGGGTGGGGAATGAGCAGTTCTTC.